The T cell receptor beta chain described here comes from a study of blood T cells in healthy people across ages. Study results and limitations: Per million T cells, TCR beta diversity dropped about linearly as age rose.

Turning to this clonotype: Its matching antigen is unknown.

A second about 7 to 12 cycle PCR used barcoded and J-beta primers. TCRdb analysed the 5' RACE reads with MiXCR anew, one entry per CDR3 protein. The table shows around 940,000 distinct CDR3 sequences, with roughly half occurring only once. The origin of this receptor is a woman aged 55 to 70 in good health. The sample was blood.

This chain's CDR3 is CASNYRGRDEQYF. The DNA of the CDR3 is TGTGCCAGCAACTACAGGGGCAGGGACGAGCAGTACTTC. The chain has TRBV7-2 and TRBJ2-7, with 7 bases fitting TRBD1. This CDR3 comprises 13 residues. With 7 bases clipped from V and 5 bases from J, the junction kept 8 bases outside the gene matches. Germline-derived CDR1 and CDR2 are SGHTA and FQGNSA.